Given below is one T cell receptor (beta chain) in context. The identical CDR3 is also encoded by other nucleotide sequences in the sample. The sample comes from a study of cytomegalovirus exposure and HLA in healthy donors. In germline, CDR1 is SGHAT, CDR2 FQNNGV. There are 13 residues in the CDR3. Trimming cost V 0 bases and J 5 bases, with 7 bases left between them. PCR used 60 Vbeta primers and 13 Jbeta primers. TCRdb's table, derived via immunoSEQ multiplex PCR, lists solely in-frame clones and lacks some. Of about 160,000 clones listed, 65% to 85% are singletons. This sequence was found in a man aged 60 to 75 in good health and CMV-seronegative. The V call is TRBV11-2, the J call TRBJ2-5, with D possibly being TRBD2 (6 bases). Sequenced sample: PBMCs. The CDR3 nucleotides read TGTGCCAGCAGCTTAGACCGGGGGGAGACCCAGTACTTC. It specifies CASSLDRGETQYF.